The T cell receptor beta chain under discussion was sequenced for a study of CD8 T cells in ankylosing spondylitis. Points on this clonotype: The target antigen is unknown.

Quantitative 5'-RACE with molecular barcodes generated TCR beta libraries. TCRdb re-called the 5' RACE reads with MiXCR, one entry per CDR3 protein. The sample contains more than 650,000 distinct CDR3 sequences, about an eighth of which appear only once. Trimming stripped 1 base from V and 6 bases from J, with 9 bases between. CDR1 is MGHRA and CDR2 is YSYEKL in the germline V gene. The CDR3 has 13 amino acids. Study results and caveats: Matched synovial fluid from ankylosing spondylitis patients was reported to be enriched for disease-linked clones. A subset of motif variants has previously been described in the synovial fluid and blood of reactive arthritis. Peripheral blood held disease-linked clones only at relatively low frequency, and these were CD8+. Ankylosing spondylitis blood appeared to be characterized by a TCR beta motif of several highly homologous variants.

The sample consisted of blood, either unsorted or a sorted T cell fraction (not recorded which). The gene calls are TRBV4-1 and TRBJ1-1; no clear D. The clonotype originates from a male donor with ankylosing spondylitis. This CDR3 reads CASSQGSRSEAFF. The CDR3 DNA reads as TGCGCCAGCAGCCAAGGCTCAAGGTCTGAAGCTTTCTTT.